The clone carrying this T cell receptor beta chain was detected a few times. The antigen remains undetermined. The record originates from a study of response to subunit inactivated influenza vaccine. Study-wide points: New T cells are recruited in small numbers by each seasonal influenza vaccination, according to the authors' suggestion.

Each CDR3 protein is one row after TCRdb ran MiXCR on the RT-PCR reads. This table has hundreds of thousands of distinct CDR3 sequences, roughly 23% appearing once. This CDR3 is built from 16 residues. CDR1 is LGHDT, CDR2 YNNKEL, per germline (reference sequence). The trim removed 1 base at V and 6 bases at J, leaving 5 bases unmatched. The sequence derives from a man aged 50-59 years who received an inactivated influenza vaccine. The V and J genes are TRBV3-1 and TRBJ2-1; 11 bases are a match to TRBD1. The material sequenced was CD4+ T cells sorted from PBMCs, taken 5 to 6 days after vaccination. DNA for the CDR3: TGTGCCAGCAGCCAAGTCGGGACAGGGGGTGGCAATGAGCAGTTCTTC. This encodes CASSQVGTGGGNEQFF.